A single sample gave rise to the 16 T cell receptor beta chains below, sequenced in a study of vaccination and CD4 T cells after COVID-19. The treatment here: approximately nine-day PBMC culture with coronavirus spike peptide pools or control peptides (ViraFEST assay). Sequencing of DNA taken from cultured CD4+ T cells relied on the Oncomine TCR Beta short-read assay. TCRdb re-called the PCR reads with MiXCR, one entry per CDR3 protein. The profile shows nearly 20,000 distinct CDR3 sequences, 46% of them singletons. These receptors lack a known antigen. Sequences were derived from CD4+ T cells from blood, cultured in vitro, sampled after SARS-CoV-2 vaccination. The receptors come from a human donor who had recovered from COVID-19.

This clonotype was counted between two and nine times. This chain joins TRBV20-1 and TRBJ2-5, with 7 bases aligning to TRBD2. J lost 5 bases, V lost 1 base, and 7 bases had no gene match. This CDR3 region has 14 residues. Germline V gene lookup returns CDR1 DFQATT and CDR2 SNEGSKA (reference sequence). CDR3 sequence (DNA): TGCAGTGCTAGAGCCTGGGGGGGGGACGAGACCCAGTACTTC. This codes for CSARAWGGDETQYF.

The chain links TRBV14 to TRBJ2-7, with 7 bases fitting TRBD1. The CDR3 extends over 15 amino acids. CDR1 is SGHDN and CDR2 is FVKESK in the germline V gene. V was pared by 1 base and J by 3 bases, with 6 bases of the junction left unmatched. CDR3: CASSQGIQGIYEQYF. In DNA form, the CDR3 reads TGTGCCAGCAGCCAAGGCATACAGGGGATCTACGAGCAGTACTTC. The whole variable domain, filled in from reference TRBV14 and TRBJ2-7, reads EAGVTQFPSHSVIEKGQTVTLRCDPISGHDNLYWYRRVMGKEIKFLLHFVKESKQDESGMPNNRFLAERTGGTYSTLKVQPAELEDSGVYFCASSQGIQGIYEQYFGPGTRLTVT.

The V and J genes are TRBV7-2 and TRBJ1-6, with TRBD1 identical over 7 bases. This CDR3 spans 20 amino acids. Germline V CDR1 and CDR2: SGHTA, FQGNSA. J gave up 0 bases and V 0 bases, and 11 bases lay outside the gene matches. The CDR3 loop reads CASSLAGQMGQSSYNSPLHF. CDR3 sequence (DNA): TGTGCCAGCAGCTTAGCCGGTCAGATGGGACAGAGCTCCTATAATTCACCCCTCCACTTT.

The V call is TRBV20-1, the J call TRBJ2-5; D remains ambiguous. CDR1 is DFQATT and CDR2 is SNEGSKA in the germline V gene (reference sequence). The CDR3 sequence is 12 residues long. V dropped 3 bases and J dropped 2 bases, with 7 bases sitting between them. The DNA for the CDR3 is TGCAGTGCTAGCGAGACTCAAGAGACCCAGTACTTC. It encodes CSASETQETQYF.

This sequence joins TRBV11-1 and TRBJ1-2; D is unresolved. This CDR3 has 16 amino acids. Germline CDR1 reads SGHAT; CDR2 reads FQDESV (reference sequence). V lost 5 bases and J 8 bases, leaving 24 bases between the germline ends. The CDR3 spells CASSPRGSPSSGGYTF. CDR3 DNA: TGTGCCAGCAGCCCCCGGGGATCTCCGTCGTCGGGCGGCTACACCTTC.

CDR3 protein: CASSLGTSDQETQYF. CDR3 nucleotide sequence: TGTGCCAGCAGCTTAGGGACTAGCGACCAAGAGACCCAGTACTTC. This sequence joins TRBV11-1 and TRBJ2-5, with TRBD2 matching over 9 bases. The CDR3 covers 15 residues. Germline CDR1 SGHAT, CDR2 FQDESV (reference sequence). The J segment lost 0 bases and the V segment lost 1 base, leaving 0 bases of the junction unmatched.

This clonotype appeared a few times. The chain links TRBV19 to TRBJ1-1; no clear D gene. Germline lookup yields CDR1 LNHDA and CDR2 SQIVND (reference sequence). The CDR3 has 13 amino acids. V was clipped by 4 bases and J by 3 bases, with 9 bases between them. CDR3 residues: CASSTTADTEAFF. CDR3 nucleotides: TGTGCCAGTAGTACTACAGCGGACACTGAAGCTTTCTTT.

The chain uses TRBV20-1 and TRBJ1-2, with D uncertain. The CDR3 length is 13 residues. Between the trimmed V and J ends, which lost 3 bases and 2 bases, there was a span of 10 bases. Germline CDR1 is DFQATT and CDR2 is SNEGSKA (reference sequence). The CDR3 here is CSARVAENYGYTF. CDR3 sequence (DNA): TGCAGTGCTAGGGTGGCAGAAAACTATGGCTACACCTTC.

The chain carries TRBV30 and TRBJ1-5, with 7 bases fitting TRBD1. In germline, CDR1 is GTSNPN, CDR2 SVGIG (reference sequence). The CDR3 has 16 amino acids. Unmatched junction bases numbered 6, after V lost 1 base and J lost 0 bases. The CDR3 here is CAWSGPRQGSNQPQHF. The DNA of the CDR3 is TGTGCCTGGAGTGGCCCCCGACAGGGTAGCAATCAGCCCCAGCATTTT. The entire variable domain, with the rest obtained from reference TRBV30 and TRBJ1-5, is as follows: SQTIHQWPATLVQPVGSPLSLECTVEGTSNPNLYWYRQAAGRGLQLLFYSVGIGQISSEVPQNLSASRPQDRQFILSSKKLLLSDSGFYLCAWSGPRQGSNQPQHFGDGTRLSIL.

The chain couples TRBV6-1 to TRBJ2-7; 8 positions match TRBD2. Germline V gives CDR1 MNHNS, CDR2 SASEGT. The CDR3 extends over 13 amino acids. V shed 6 bases and J 2 bases; nucleotides not matched to a gene: 3. The CDR3, as DNA: TGTGCCAGCAGGACCGGGGGGGCCTACGAGCAGTACTTC. Protein sequence: CASRTGGAYEQYF.

The chain employs TRBV6-1 and TRBJ2-1; D possibly corresponds to TRBD1 (5 bases). V was cut by 2 bases and J by 0 bases, with 8 bases left in between. Per germline, CDR1 MNHNS and CDR2 SASEGT. The CDR3 has 15 amino acids. The DNA of the CDR3 is TGTGCCAGCAGTGAATTCCAGGGCTCCTACAATGAGCAGTTCTTC. This sequence encodes CASSEFQGSYNEQFF.

The chain carries TRBV6-5 and TRBJ2-7; D is possibly TRBD2 (7 bases). The CDR3 totals 15 residues. From germline, CDR1 is MNHEY and CDR2 SVGAGI. The germline V and J ends were trimmed by 4 bases and 2 bases, with 15 bases remaining between them. CDR3 loop: CASSFGGRGTYEQYF. In DNA form, the CDR3 reads TGTGCCAGCAGTTTTGGGGGGCGGGGGACCTACGAGCAGTACTTC.

The chain combines TRBV20-1 with TRBJ1-1; D is ambiguous. The CDR3 runs to 16 residues. CDR1 DFQATT and CDR2 SNEGSKA come from the germline V gene (reference sequence). V lost 3 bases, J lost 0 bases, and 17 bases lay in between. CDR3 sequence: CSASRFLGGLNTEAFF. The CDR3 region has the DNA TGCAGTGCTAGCCGTTTCCTAGGCGGCCTGAACACTGAAGCTTTCTTT.

This clonotype was seen a handful of times. The genes are TRBV20-1 and TRBJ1-2; possibly TRBD1 for D (5 bases). V lost 2 bases and J lost 3, with 13 bases in between. The CDR3 consists of 14 residues. The germline V gene encodes CDR1 DFQATT and CDR2 SNEGSKA (reference sequence). The CDR3 protein is CSARRGERDYGYTF. CDR3 bases: TGCAGTGCTAGACGAGGGGAGCGGGACTATGGCTACACCTTC.

A single count supports this clonotype. This chain joins TRBV7-9 and TRBJ2-1; perhaps TRBD2 as D (6 bases). Trimming cost V 4 bases and J 3 bases, with 10 bases left between them. The CDR3 covers 14 residues. Germline V gene lookup returns CDR1 SEHNR and CDR2 FQNEAQ (reference sequence). CDR3 loop: CASSYSGDYNEQFF. CDR3 DNA: TGTGCCAGCAGCTACTCGGGGGACTACAATGAGCAGTTCTTC.

The genes are TRBV6-1 and TRBJ1-1; no clear D gene. CDR1 is MNHNS and CDR2 is SASEGT in the germline V gene. Between the trimmed V and J ends, which lost 6 bases and 2 bases, there was a span of 13 bases. The CDR3 is made up of 14 amino acids. DNA for the CDR3: TGTGCCAGCAGGGGAGGGTCTAGAAACACTGAAGCTTTCTTT. It yields the protein CASRGGSRNTEAFF.